This TCR beta chain was sequenced in a study of blood T cell repertoires in COVID-19. Study details: Samples of COVID-19 (acute and convalescent) were obtained from the United States, Italy and Spain. Sample material is recorded as cDNA or gDNA derived from T cells, B-cell-depleted T cells, or PBMCs.

This CDR3 spans 12 amino acids. Deletions cut 4 bases from V and 12 bases from J, with 15 bases between. Germline-derived CDR1 and CDR2 are MNHEY and SVGAGI. Original data processing: Scientists estimated how many nucleated cells there were by amplifying reference gene primers. This table comes from immunoSEQ multiplex PCR, and its TCRdb copy is limited to in-frame clones, with some not included. V and J calls and clone size are given by that table; D and trimming were obtained from the DNA. This repertoire shows around 130,000 clones, over 75% found once; its top ten account for about 2.9%. The V and J genes are TRBV6-5 and TRBJ1-1; unclear D gene. The receptor's source is a man aged 45 to 65 with acute or convalescent COVID-19. The sample consisted of peripheral blood. The CDR3 loop is CASSLFVSRPFF. The CDR3 nucleotides are TGTGCCAGCAGTTTATTTGTGTCTAGACCTTTCTTT.